This T cell receptor (beta chain) was captured by sequencing in a study of T cells in Graves' hyperthyroidism and ophthalmopathy. RNA transcripts gave rise to amplified TCR beta CDR3 regions. The study used the HTBI primer set for a first-round RT-PCR of the TCR CDR3. TCRdb ran MiXCR on the multiplex PCR reads and lists one entry per CDR3 protein. The table includes some 700,000 distinct CDR3 sequences, roughly 17% detected once. The sample holds one count of this clonotype. The germline gives CDR1 SGDLS, CDR2 YYNGEE. This CDR3 comprises 16 residues. Deletions cut 4 bases from V and 0 bases from J, with 15 bases between.

The sequencing input was blood. The origin of this receptor is a man between 45 and 60 years old with Graves' hyperthyroidism. V gene TRBV9 combines with J gene TRBJ2-3, with D perhaps TRBD2 (6 bases). The CDR3 loop reads CASSSYGGRSTDTQYF. The CDR3 DNA is TGTGCCAGCAGCTCCTACGGGGGTCGGAGCACAGATACGCAGTATTTT. The variable domain in full, completed from reference TRBV9 and TRBJ2-3, reads DSGVTQTPKHLITATGQRVTLRCSPRSGDLSVYWYQQSLDQGLQFLIQYYNGEERAKGNILERFSAQQFPDLHSELNLSSLELGDSALYFCASSSYGGRSTDTQYFGPGTRLTVL.